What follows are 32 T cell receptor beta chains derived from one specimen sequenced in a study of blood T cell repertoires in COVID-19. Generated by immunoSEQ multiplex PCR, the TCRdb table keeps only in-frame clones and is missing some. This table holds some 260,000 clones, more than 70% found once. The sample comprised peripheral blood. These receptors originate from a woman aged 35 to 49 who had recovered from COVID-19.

The CDR3 here is CAAQGGYEQYF. The CDR3 DNA follows: TGTGCCGCTCAGGGAGGGTACGAGCAGTACTTC. J is TRBJ2-7 and V is TRBV10-3, with 7 bases that match TRBD2. Trimming at V came to 11 bases and at J to 4 bases, leaving 5 bases not matched to a gene. CDR1 ENHRY and CDR2 SYGVKD come from the germline V gene. The CDR3 has 11 amino acids.

The CDR3 loop reads CASSESGPGEKLFF. In DNA, the CDR3 is TGTGCCAGCAGTGAATCAGGGCCGGGTGAAAAACTGTTTTTT. The chain couples TRBV6-1 to TRBJ1-4, with D tentatively TRBD1 (5 bases). The V end was cut by 2 bases, the J end by 7 bases, with 11 bases between. The CDR3 has 14 amino acids. Germline lookup yields CDR1 MNHNS and CDR2 SASEGT.

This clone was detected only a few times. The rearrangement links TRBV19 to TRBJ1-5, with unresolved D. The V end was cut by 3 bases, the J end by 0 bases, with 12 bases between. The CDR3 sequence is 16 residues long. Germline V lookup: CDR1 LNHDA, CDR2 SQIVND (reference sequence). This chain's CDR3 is CASSIGVIYSNQPQHF. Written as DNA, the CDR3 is TGTGCCAGTAGTATTGGAGTTATCTATAGCAATCAGCCCCAGCATTTT. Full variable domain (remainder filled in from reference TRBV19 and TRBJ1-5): DGGITQSPKYLFRKEGQNVTLSCEQNLNHDAMYWYRQDPGQGLRLIYYSQIVNDFQKGDIAEGYSVSREKKESFPLTVTSAQKNPTAFYLCASSIGVIYSNQPQHFGDGTRLSIL.

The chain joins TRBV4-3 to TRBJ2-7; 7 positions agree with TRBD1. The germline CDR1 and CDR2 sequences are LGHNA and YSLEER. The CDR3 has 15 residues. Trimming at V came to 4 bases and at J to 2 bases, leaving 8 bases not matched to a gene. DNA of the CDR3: TGCGCCAGCAGCCCACGGACAGGCGGTGCCTACGAGCAGTACTTC. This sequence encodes CASSPRTGGAYEQYF.

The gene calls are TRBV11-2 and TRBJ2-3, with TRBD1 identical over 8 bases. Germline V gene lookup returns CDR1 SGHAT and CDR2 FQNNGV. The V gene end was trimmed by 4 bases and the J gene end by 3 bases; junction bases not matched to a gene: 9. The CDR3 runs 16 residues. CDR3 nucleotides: TGTGCCAGCAGCTCACACAGGGGGGATTTGACAGATACGCAGTATTTT. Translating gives CASSSHRGDLTDTQYF.

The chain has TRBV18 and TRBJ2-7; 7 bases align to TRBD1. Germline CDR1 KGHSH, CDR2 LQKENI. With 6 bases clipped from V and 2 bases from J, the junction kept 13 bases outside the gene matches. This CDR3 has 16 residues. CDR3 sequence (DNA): TGTGCCAGCTCCCCCGACAGGGCCTTATCCCCCTACGAGCAGTACTTC. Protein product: CASSPDRALSPYEQYF.

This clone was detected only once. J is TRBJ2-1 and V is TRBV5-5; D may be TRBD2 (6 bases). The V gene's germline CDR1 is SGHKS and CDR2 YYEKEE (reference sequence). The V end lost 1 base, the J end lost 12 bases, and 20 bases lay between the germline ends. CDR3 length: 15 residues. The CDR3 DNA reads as TGTGCCAGCAGCTTGACTGCGGGGCGTGGGTTCGGGCAGTTCTTC. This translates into CASSLTAGRGFGQFF.

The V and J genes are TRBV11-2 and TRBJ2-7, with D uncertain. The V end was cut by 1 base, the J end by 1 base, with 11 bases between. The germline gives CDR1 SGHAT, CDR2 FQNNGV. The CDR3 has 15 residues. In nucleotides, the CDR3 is TGTGCCAGCAGCTTAGTACTACTGACGTCCTACGAGCAGTACTTC. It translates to CASSLVLLTSYEQYF.

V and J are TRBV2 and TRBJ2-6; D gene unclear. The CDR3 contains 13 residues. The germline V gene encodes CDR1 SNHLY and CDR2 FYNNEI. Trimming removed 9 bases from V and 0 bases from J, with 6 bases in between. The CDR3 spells CARGRSGANVLTF. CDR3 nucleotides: TGTGCCAGGGGCCGCTCTGGGGCCAACGTCCTGACTTTC.

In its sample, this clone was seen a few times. This chain's CDR3 is CASRGTAYQPQHF. In DNA, the CDR3 is TGTGCCAGCAGGGGGACAGCTTATCAGCCCCAGCATTTT. The V and J genes are TRBV25-1 and TRBJ1-5, with 7 bases fitting TRBD1. Per the germline V gene, CDR1 is MGHDK and CDR2 is SYGVNS. The V and J ends lost 6 bases and 5 bases, in that order; junction bases with no gene match: 4. This CDR3 spans 13 amino acids.

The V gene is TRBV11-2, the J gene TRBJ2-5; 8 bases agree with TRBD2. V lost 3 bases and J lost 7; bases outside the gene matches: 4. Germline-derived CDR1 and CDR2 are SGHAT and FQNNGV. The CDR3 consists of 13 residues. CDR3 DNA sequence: TGTGCCAGCAGCTTTAGCGGGGTCGGGACCCAGTACTTC. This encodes CASSFSGVGTQYF.

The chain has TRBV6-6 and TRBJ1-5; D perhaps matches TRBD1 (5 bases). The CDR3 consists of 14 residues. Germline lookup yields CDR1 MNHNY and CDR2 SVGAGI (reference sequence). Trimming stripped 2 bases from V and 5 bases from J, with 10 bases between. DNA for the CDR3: TGTGCCAGCAGTTACGGCAGGGTTGATCAGCCCCAGCATTTT. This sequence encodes CASSYGRVDQPQHF.

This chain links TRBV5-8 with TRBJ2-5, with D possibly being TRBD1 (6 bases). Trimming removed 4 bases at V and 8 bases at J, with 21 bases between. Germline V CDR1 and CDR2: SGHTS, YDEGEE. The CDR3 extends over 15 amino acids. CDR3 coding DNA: TGTGCCAGCAGCCCGCCCGGGACATACAAGAGAACCCAGTACTTC. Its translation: CASSPPGTYKRTQYF.

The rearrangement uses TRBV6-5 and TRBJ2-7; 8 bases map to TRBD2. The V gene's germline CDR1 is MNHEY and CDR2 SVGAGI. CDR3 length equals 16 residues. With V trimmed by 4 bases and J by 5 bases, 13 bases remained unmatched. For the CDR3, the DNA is TGTGCCAGCAGTTTCCCCAGATTGCGGGAGGAGGACGAGCAGTACTTC. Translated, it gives CASSFPRLREEDEQYF.

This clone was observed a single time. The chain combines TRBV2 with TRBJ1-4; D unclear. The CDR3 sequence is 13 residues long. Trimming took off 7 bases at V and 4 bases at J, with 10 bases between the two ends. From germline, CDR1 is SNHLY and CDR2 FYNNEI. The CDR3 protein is CASKESFNEKLFF. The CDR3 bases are TGTGCCAGCAAAGAGTCCTTTAATGAAAAACTGTTTTTT.

Written as DNA, the CDR3 is TGTGCCAGCAGCCAAGAAGCCTTCTATGGCTACACCTTC. Translated: CASSQEAFYGYTF. The chain carries TRBV3-1 (or the pseudogene TRBV3-2) and TRBJ1-2; D uncertain. V lost 0 bases and J 4 bases, leaving 6 bases between the germline ends. The germline V gene encodes CDR1 LGHDT and CDR2 YNNKEL (reference sequence). CDR3 size: 13 residues.

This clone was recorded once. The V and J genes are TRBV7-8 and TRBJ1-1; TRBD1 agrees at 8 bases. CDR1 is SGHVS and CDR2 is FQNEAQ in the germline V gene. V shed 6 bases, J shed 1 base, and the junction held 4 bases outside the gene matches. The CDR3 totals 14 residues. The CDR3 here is CASSDRGRNTEAFF. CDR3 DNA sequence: TGTGCCAGCAGTGACAGGGGCCGGAACACTGAAGCTTTCTTT.

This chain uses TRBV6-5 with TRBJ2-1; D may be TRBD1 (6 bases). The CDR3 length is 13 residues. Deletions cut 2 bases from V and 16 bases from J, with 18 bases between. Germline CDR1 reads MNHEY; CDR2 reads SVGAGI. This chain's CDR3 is CASSYRPTGFRFF. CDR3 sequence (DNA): TGTGCCAGCAGTTACCGTCCTACAGGGTTTAGATTCTTC.

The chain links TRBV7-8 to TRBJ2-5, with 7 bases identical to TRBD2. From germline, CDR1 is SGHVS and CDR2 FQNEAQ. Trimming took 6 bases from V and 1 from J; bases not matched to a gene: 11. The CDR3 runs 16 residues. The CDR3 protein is CASRHNLAETQETQYF. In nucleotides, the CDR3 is TGTGCCAGCAGACATAACCTAGCGGAAACCCAAGAGACCCAGTACTTC.

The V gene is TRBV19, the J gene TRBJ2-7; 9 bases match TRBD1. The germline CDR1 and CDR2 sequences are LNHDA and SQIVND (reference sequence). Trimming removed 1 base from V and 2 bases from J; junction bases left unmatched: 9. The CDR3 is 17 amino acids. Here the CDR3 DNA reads TGTGCCAGTAGTATAGCAACCGGGACAGGGACACCCTACGAGCAGTACTTC. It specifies CASSIATGTGTPYEQYF.

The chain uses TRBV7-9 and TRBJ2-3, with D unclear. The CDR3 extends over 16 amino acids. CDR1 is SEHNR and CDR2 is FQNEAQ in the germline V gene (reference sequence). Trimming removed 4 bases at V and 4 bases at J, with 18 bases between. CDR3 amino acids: CASSSTVREWSDTQYF. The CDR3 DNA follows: TGTGCCAGCAGCTCTACGGTGCGAGAATGGTCAGATACGCAGTATTTT.

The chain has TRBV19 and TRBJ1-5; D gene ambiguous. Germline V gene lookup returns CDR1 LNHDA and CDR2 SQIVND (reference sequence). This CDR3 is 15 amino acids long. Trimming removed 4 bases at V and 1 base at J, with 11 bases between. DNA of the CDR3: TGTGCCAGTAGTAGGCTCATCGGGAGCAATCAGCCCCAGCATTTT. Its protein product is CASSRLIGSNQPQHF.

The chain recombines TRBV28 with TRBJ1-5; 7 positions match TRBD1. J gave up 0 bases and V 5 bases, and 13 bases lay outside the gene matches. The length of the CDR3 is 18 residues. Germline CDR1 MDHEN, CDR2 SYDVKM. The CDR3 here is CASSTPGRGAYSNQPQHF. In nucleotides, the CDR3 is TGTGCCAGCAGTACCCCCGGCAGGGGGGCCTATAGCAATCAGCCCCAGCATTTT. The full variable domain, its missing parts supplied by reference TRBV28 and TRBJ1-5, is DVKVTQSSRYLVKRTGEKVFLECVQDMDHENMFWYRQDPGLGLRLIYFSYDVKMKEKGDIPEGYSVSREKKERFSLILESASTNQTSMYLCASSTPGRGAYSNQPQHFGDGTRLSIL.

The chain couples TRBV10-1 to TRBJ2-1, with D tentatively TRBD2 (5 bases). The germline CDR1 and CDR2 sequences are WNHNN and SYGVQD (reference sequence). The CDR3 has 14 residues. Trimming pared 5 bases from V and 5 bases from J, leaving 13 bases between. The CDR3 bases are TGCGCCAGCAGTTTCCGAGCGGTCCACAATGAGCAGTTCTTC. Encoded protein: CASSFRAVHNEQFF.

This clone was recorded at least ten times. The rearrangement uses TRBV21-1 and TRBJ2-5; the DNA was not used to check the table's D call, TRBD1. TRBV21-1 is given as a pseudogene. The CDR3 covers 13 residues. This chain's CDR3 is CASTDGRWETQYF. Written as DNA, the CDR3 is TGTGCCAGCACCGATGGCAGGTGGGAGACCCAGTACTTC.

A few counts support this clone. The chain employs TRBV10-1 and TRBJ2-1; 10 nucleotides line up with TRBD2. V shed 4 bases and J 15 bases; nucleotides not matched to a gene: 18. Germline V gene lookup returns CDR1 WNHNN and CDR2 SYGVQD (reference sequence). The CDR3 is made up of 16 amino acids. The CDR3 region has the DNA TGCGCCAGCAGTGCATTGAGCGGGGGGGCCTTATACTGTACGTTCTTC. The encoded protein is CASSALSGGALYCTFF.

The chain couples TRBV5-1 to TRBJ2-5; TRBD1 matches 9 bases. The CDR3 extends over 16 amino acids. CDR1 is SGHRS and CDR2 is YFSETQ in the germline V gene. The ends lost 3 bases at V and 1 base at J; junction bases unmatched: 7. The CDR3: CASSSAGTGPQETQYF. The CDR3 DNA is TGCGCCAGCAGCTCCGCCGGGACAGGGCCCCAAGAGACCCAGTACTTC.

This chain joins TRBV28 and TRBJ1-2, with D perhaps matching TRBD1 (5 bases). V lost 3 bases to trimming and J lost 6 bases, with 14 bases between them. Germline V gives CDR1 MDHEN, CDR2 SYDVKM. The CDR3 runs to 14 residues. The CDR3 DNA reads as TGTGCCAGCAGTTTCGGAGGGGAAGGCCATGGCTACACCTTC. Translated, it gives CASSFGGEGHGYTF.

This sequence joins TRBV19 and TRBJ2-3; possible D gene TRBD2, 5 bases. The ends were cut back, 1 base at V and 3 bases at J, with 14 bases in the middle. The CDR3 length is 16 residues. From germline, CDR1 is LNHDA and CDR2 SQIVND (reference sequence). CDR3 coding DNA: TGTGCCAGTAGTATAGTGAAAGCGGTTTTTACAGATACGCAGTATTTT. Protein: CASSIVKAVFTDTQYF.

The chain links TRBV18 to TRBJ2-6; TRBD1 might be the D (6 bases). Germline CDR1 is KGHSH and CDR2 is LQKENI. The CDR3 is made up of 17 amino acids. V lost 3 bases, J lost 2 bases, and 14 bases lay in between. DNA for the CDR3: TGTGCCAGCTCACCGGGCAGGGGAATCACTGGGGCCAACGTCCTGACTTTC. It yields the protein CASSPGRGITGANVLTF. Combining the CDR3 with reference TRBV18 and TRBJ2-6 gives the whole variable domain NAGVMQNPRHLVRRRGQEARLRCSPMKGHSHVYWYRQLPEEGLKFMVYLQKENIIDESGMPKERFSAEFPKEGPSILRIQQVVRGDSAAYFCASSPGRGITGANVLTFGAGSRLTVL.

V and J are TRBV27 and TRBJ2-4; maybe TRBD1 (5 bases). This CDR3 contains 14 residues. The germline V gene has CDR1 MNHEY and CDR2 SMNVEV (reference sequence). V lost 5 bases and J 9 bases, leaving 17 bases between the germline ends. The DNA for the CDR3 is TGTGCCAGCAGTGCAACAGGTCTCGGTGTCATTCAGTACTTC. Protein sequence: CASSATGLGVIQYF.

CDR3 in amino acids: CASSLGQGANQPQHF. In DNA form, the CDR3 reads TGTGCCAGCAGCCTGGGACAGGGGGCGAATCAGCCCCAGCATTTT. The gene calls are TRBV3-1 (or the pseudogene TRBV3-2) and TRBJ1-5; the match to TRBD1 covers 12 bases. This CDR3 has 15 residues. Germline CDR1 LGHDT, CDR2 YNNKEL (reference sequence). V lost 4 bases to trimming and J lost 4 bases; unmatched junction nucleotides: 2.